The 30 T cell receptor beta chains listed next were all sequenced from one sample in a study of shared clonotypes between healthy human individuals. Assay: immunoSEQ multiplex PCR; the TCRdb copy retains only in-frame clones and omits some. The sample has fewer than 550,000 clones, over 60% seen once. Input material: PBMCs. The receptors stem from a woman aged 40 to 49 in good health. Some clones in this sample may be carry-over from other donors' samples.

This clone was seen repeatedly, ten times or more. The chain combines TRBV9 with TRBJ1-1, with 7 bases fitting TRBD1. The CDR3 extends over 15 amino acids. The ends lost 4 bases at V and 3 bases at J; junction bases unmatched: 9. The germline V gene has CDR1 SGDLS and CDR2 YYNGEE. Here the CDR3 reads CASSPSGDSYTEAFF. CDR3 nucleotides: TGTGCCAGCAGCCCATCCGGGGACAGCTACACTGAAGCTTTCTTT.

The chain uses TRBV6-5 and TRBJ2-3; maybe TRBD1 (6 bases). Germline V gives CDR1 MNHEY, CDR2 SVGAGI. The CDR3 has 14 residues. With 6 bases removed from V and 0 bases from J, the gap between germline ends came to 10 bases. The CDR3 loop is CASRAQGSTDTQYF. The CDR3 nucleotides are TGTGCCAGCAGGGCACAGGGAAGCACAGATACGCAGTATTTT.

This chain joins TRBV4-2 and TRBJ2-3, with 8 bases aligning to TRBD1. With V trimmed by 3 bases and J by 5 bases, 10 bases remained unmatched. CDR3 length: 16 amino acids. Looked up from germline, CDR1 is LGHNA and CDR2 is YNFKEQ. The CDR3 DNA follows: TGTGCCAGCAGCCAGACCCACAGGGGGATCGTAGATACGCAGTATTTT. Translated, it gives CASSQTHRGIVDTQYF.

This clone has just a few counts. The rearrangement joins TRBV28 to TRBJ1-1; TRBD1 aligns across 9 bases. This CDR3 has 14 amino acids. Per the germline V gene, CDR1 is MDHEN and CDR2 is SYDVKM. Trimming cost V 7 bases and J 3 bases; bases outside gene matches: 6. The CDR3, as DNA: TGTGCCAGCAACCCGACAGGGGGGGACACTGAAGCTTTCTTT. It encodes CASNPTGGDTEAFF.

This chain uses TRBV5-1 with TRBJ2-3; 9 nucleotides align to TRBD2. CDR1 is SGHRS, CDR2 YFSETQ, per germline. With 0 bases clipped from V and 5 bases from J, the junction kept 4 bases outside the gene matches. This CDR3 has 15 residues. CDR3 DNA sequence: TGCGCCAGCAGCTTGGGCGGGAGGGATCAAGATACGCAGTATTTT. This codes for CASSLGGRDQDTQYF.

Points on this clone: This could be a read error, since a much larger clone is one nucleotide away. The rearrangement uses TRBV29-1 and TRBJ2-3; possibly TRBD2 for D (5 bases). Trimming shortened V by 3 bases and J by 8 bases, and 9 bases separated the two germline ends. CDR3 size: 11 residues. Germline-derived CDR1 and CDR2 are SQVTM and ANQGSEA. For the CDR3, the DNA is TGCAGCGTTGAGACGGGAAGTACGCAGTATTTT. This codes for CSVETGSTQYF.

This chain links TRBV5-1 with TRBJ2-5, with unresolved D. The CDR3 extends over 16 amino acids. V was cut by 1 base and J by 5 bases, with 18 bases left in between. Germline V gives CDR1 SGHRS, CDR2 YFSETQ. The CDR3 reads CASSLRGRGVEETQYF. The CDR3 DNA is TGCGCCAGCAGCTTGAGAGGCCGTGGTGTTGAGGAGACCCAGTACTTC.

This clone was picked up a small number of times. V gene TRBV6-5 combines with J gene TRBJ2-7; TRBD2 is a possible D gene (6 bases). V gave up 6 bases and J gave up 2 bases, with 8 bases separating them. This CDR3 has 12 amino acids. The germline CDR1 and CDR2 sequences are MNHEY and SVGAGI. CDR3 amino acids: CASRAGPYEQYF. The CDR3 DNA follows: TGTGCCAGCAGGGCGGGGCCCTACGAGCAGTACTTC.

A few counts support this clone. V and J are TRBV4-1 and TRBJ2-5, with D perhaps TRBD2 (6 bases). Germline values: CDR1 MGHRA, CDR2 YSYEKL. The CDR3 length is 16 residues. V shed 4 bases and J shed 1 base, with 16 bases lying between them. This chain's CDR3 is CASSLRIGLPQETQYF. In DNA, the CDR3 is TGCGCCAGCAGCCTACGAATCGGACTACCCCAAGAGACCCAGTACTTC.

The V and J genes are TRBV28 and TRBJ2-7, with D unclear. Germline V lookup: CDR1 MDHEN, CDR2 SYDVKM. The CDR3 loop spans 13 amino acids. Trimming removed 5 bases at V and 2 bases at J, with 10 bases between. CDR3 sequence reads: CASSVSATYEQYF. CDR3 nucleotides: TGTGCCAGCAGTGTCTCGGCTACCTACGAGCAGTACTTC.

The J gene is TRBJ2-5, the V gene TRBV18, with TRBD1 identical over 10 bases. Trimming cost V 5 bases and J 5 bases; bases outside gene matches: 8. Germline CDR1 and CDR2: KGHSH and LQKENI. This CDR3 comprises 15 residues. The CDR3 sequence is CASSKATGGRETQYF. CDR3 in DNA: TGTGCCAGCTCAAAGGCGACAGGGGGCAGGGAGACCCAGTACTTC. Full variable domain (remainder filled in from reference TRBV18 and TRBJ2-5): NAGVMQNPRHLVRRRGQEARLRCSPMKGHSHVYWYRQLPEEGLKFMVYLQKENIIDESGMPKERFSAEFPKEGPSILRIQQVVRGDSAAYFCASSKATGGRETQYFGPGTRLLVL.

The V call is TRBV7-2, the J call TRBJ2-5; 9 bases map to TRBD2. After removal of 3 bases from V and 1 base from J, the junction contained 3 bases not matched to a gene. Looked up from germline, CDR1 is SGHTA and CDR2 is FQGNSA. This CDR3 spans 15 amino acids. CDR3: CASSLLAGSQETQYF. The CDR3 nucleotides are TGTGCCAGCAGCTTGCTAGCGGGGTCCCAAGAGACCCAGTACTTC.

This chain connects TRBV11-2 to TRBJ1-4, with 8 bases that match TRBD1. This CDR3 region has 14 residues. Losses at the gene ends were 5 bases for V and 3 bases for J; bases not matched to a gene: 2. From germline, CDR1 is SGHAT and CDR2 FQNNGV. The CDR3 loop is CASSQGAPNEKLFF. Written as DNA, the CDR3 is TGTGCCAGCAGCCAGGGGGCTCCTAATGAAAAACTGTTTTTT.

The chain has TRBV7-2 and TRBJ2-3, with 12 bases lining up with TRBD2. The CDR3 extends over 16 amino acids. Germline CDR1 reads SGHTA; CDR2 reads FQGNSA. Trimming at V came to 5 bases and at J to 3 bases, leaving 6 bases not matched to a gene. CDR3 in DNA: TGTGCCAGCAGCCGGGGACTAGCGGGTAGGACAGATACGCAGTATTTT. Translating it yields CASSRGLAGRTDTQYF.

The chain combines TRBV4-2 with TRBJ1-5; 7 bases line up with TRBD1. The CDR3 extends over 15 amino acids. The germline V gene encodes CDR1 LGHNA and CDR2 YNFKEQ. Trimming cost V 0 bases and J 6 bases; bases outside gene matches: 5. CDR3: CASSQEDRESQPQHF. As DNA, the CDR3 is TGTGCCAGCAGCCAAGAAGACAGGGAGAGTCAGCCCCAGCATTTT.

This clone was observed at least ten times. V and J are TRBV7-6 and TRBJ2-3; either TRBD1 or TRBD2 may supply D (6 bases each). V gave up 5 bases and J gave up 0 bases, with 15 bases separating them. The CDR3 is 16 amino acids. Germline V gene data show CDR1 as SGHVS and CDR2 as FNYEAQ. As DNA, the CDR3 is TGTGCCAGCAGCAGATCAACAGGGACTAGCACAGATACGCAGTATTTT. Its protein is CASSRSTGTSTDTQYF.

V usage is TRBV5-8 and J usage is TRBJ2-1; 9 bases line up with TRBD1. V lost 4 bases, J lost 4 bases, and 6 bases stayed unmatched. CDR1 is SGHTS, CDR2 YDEGEE, per germline. The CDR3 is made up of 15 amino acids. CDR3 sequence reads: CASSRTGALYNEQFF. CDR3 nucleotides: TGTGCCAGCAGCAGGACAGGGGCGCTATACAATGAGCAGTTCTTC.

With respect to this clone: At one end, the junction sequence differs from germline, possibly due to a read error. The chain links TRBV7-2 to TRBJ1-5; D uncertain. Germline values: CDR1 SGHTA, CDR2 FQGNSA. The CDR3 extends over 13 amino acids. Here the CDR3 reads CASGLARDQPQHF. CDR3 nucleotide sequence: TGTGCCAGCGGCTTAGCCCGAGATCAGCCCCAGCATTTT.

This chain connects TRBV6-6 to TRBJ1-1, with D unresolved. Germline CDR1 MNHNY, CDR2 SVGAGI (reference sequence). V lost 7 bases and J lost 0, with 12 bases in between. CDR3 length: 14 residues. The CDR3: CASTTREMNTEAFF. Here the CDR3 DNA reads TGTGCCAGCACCACGAGGGAAATGAACACTGAAGCTTTCTTT.

This clone was picked up many times. This same CDR3 is encoded by further DNA sequences in the sample. V gene TRBV7-2 combines with J gene TRBJ2-5, with D tentatively TRBD1 (6 bases). V shed 2 bases and J shed 5 bases, with 12 bases lying between them. The CDR3 is 14 residues long. Per the germline V gene, CDR1 is SGHTA and CDR2 is FQGNSA. This chain's CDR3 is CASSLRQGSETQYF. CDR3 in DNA: TGTGCCAGCAGCTTAAGGCAGGGGAGTGAGACCCAGTACTTC.

The rearrangement links TRBV7-9 to TRBJ2-3, with 7 bases identical to TRBD1. Trimming cost V 6 bases and J 0 bases; bases outside gene matches: 6. Germline-derived CDR1 and CDR2 are SEHNR and FQNEAQ (reference sequence). CDR3 length: 15 residues. CDR3 residues: CASRQTGSSTDTQYF. In DNA, the CDR3 is TGTGCCAGCAGGCAGACAGGGTCGAGCACAGATACGCAGTATTTT.

V and J are TRBV7-9 and TRBJ1-5; no clear D gene. CDR3 size: 13 residues. V gave up 1 base and J gave up 9 bases, with 10 bases separating them. The germline V gene encodes CDR1 SEHNR and CDR2 FQNEAQ (reference sequence). DNA of the CDR3: TGTGCCAGCAGCTTAGAAGGGTGGGGGCCCCAGCATTTT. It specifies CASSLEGWGPQHF.

CDR3 residues: CASSPWGSFSSYEQYF. The CDR3 DNA sequence: TGTGCCAGCAGCCCCTGGGGTAGCTTCAGCTCCTACGAGCAGTACTTC. The V call is TRBV11-2, the J call TRBJ2-5, with D unclear. Matching the DNA end better, TRBJ2-7 makes the J call doubtful. Per germline, CDR1 SGHAT and CDR2 FQNNGV. The CDR3 covers 16 residues.

The chain couples TRBV6-1 to TRBJ2-7, with TRBD1 identical over 7 bases. CDR1 is MNHNS, CDR2 SASEGT, per germline. The CDR3 runs to 14 residues. V lost 5 bases, J lost 6 bases, and 10 bases stayed unmatched. The CDR3 reads CASSFLTGQSEQYF. CDR3 nucleotide sequence: TGTGCCAGCAGTTTCCTGACAGGGCAGAGCGAGCAGTACTTC.

This clone was observed a handful of times. The chain joins TRBV2 to TRBJ2-6; possible D gene TRBD1, 5 bases. This CDR3 comprises 15 residues. Trimming pared 7 bases from V and 3 bases from J, leaving 13 bases between. CDR1 is SNHLY and CDR2 is FYNNEI in the germline V gene. CDR3 in amino acids: CASTSQGIGANVLTF. The CDR3 DNA reads as TGTGCCAGCACCAGTCAGGGTATTGGGGCCAACGTCCTGACTTTC.

The rearrangement joins TRBV5-1 to TRBJ1-1; D uncertain. V gave up 0 bases and J gave up 5 bases, with 14 bases separating them. The germline CDR1 and CDR2 sequences are SGHRS and YFSETQ. The CDR3 runs to 15 residues. CDR3 DNA sequence: TGCGCCAGCAGCTTGGCCGGAGTTGGTGGTACTGAAGCTTTCTTT. It yields the protein CASSLAGVGGTEAFF.

The chain uses TRBV30 and TRBJ1-1; 7 positions match TRBD1. The CDR3 runs to 15 residues. The germline V gene encodes CDR1 GTSNPN and CDR2 SVGIG (reference sequence). Trimming cost V 3 bases and J 0 bases; bases outside gene matches: 7. The CDR3 region is CAWSALQGLNTEAFF. For the CDR3, the DNA is TGTGCCTGGAGCGCCTTACAGGGGTTGAACACTGAAGCTTTCTTT.

This chain links TRBV11-2 with TRBJ2-6, with TRBD2 matching over 7 bases. Losses at the gene ends were 1 base for V and 0 bases for J; bases not matched to a gene: 3. This CDR3 has 17 residues. CDR1 and CDR2 from the germline V gene are SGHAT and FQNNGV. CDR3 in DNA: TGTGCCAGCAGCTTAGTCCCGGGGGGCTCTGGGGCCAACGTCCTGACTTTC. This translates into CASSLVPGGSGANVLTF.

The chain is built from TRBV10-2 and TRBJ2-1; weak D call: TRBD1 (6 bases). The V end lost 8 bases, the J end lost 6 bases, and 8 bases lay between the germline ends. This CDR3 has 11 residues. CDR1 WSHSY and CDR2 SAAADI come from the germline V gene. CDR3 bases: TGCGCCAGCCAGGACAGCAATGAGCAGTTCTTC. It codes for CASQDSNEQFF.

In nucleotides, the CDR3 is TGTGCCAGCAGCTTAGGGGTGGGACCAACCTACGAGCAGTACTTC. Translation: CASSLGVGPTYEQYF. The chain uses TRBV7-2 and TRBJ2-7; D might be TRBD1 or TRBD2, each matching 5 bases. Germline V gene data show CDR1 as SGHTA and CDR2 as FQGNSA. The CDR3 extends over 15 amino acids. V was trimmed by 1 base and J by 2 bases, leaving 12 bases between them.